The clone carrying this T cell receptor (beta chain) came up many times. Its matching antigen is unknown. The DNA ends 3 residues before the CDR3 does, and the rest of the CDR3 is filled in from the germline J gene. CVID and control samples used equivalent genomic DNA input. Generated by immunoSEQ multiplex PCR, the TCRdb table keeps only in-frame clones and is missing some. The sample has tens of thousands of clones, none seen only once. V shed 0 bases and J shed 5 bases, with 14 bases lying between them. CDR3 length equals 16 residues. The germline V gene has CDR1 MGHRA and CDR2 YSYEKL. This entry comes from a study of T cell clonality in common variable immunodeficiency. Study observations and caveats: The cause of increased CVID clonality remains unclear without subpopulation sequencing.

Sequenced sample: peripheral blood mononuclear cells. The source of this sequence is a person aged 18-70 years in good health. The J gene is TRBJ1-5, the V gene TRBV4-1; perhaps TRBD1 as D (5 bases). The CDR3 DNA, read in part, is TGCGCCAGCAGCCAAGAACAGGTGCATGAAGATCAGCCC. This gives the protein CASSQEQVHEDQP. The full CDR3 sequence reads CASSQEQVHEDQPQHF.